One and the same sample provided the 26 T cell receptor beta chains below, sequenced in a study of shared clonotypes between healthy human individuals. TCRdb's copy holds only in-frame clones and misses some; the assay was immunoSEQ multiplex PCR. The sample lists under 600,000 clones, 97% seen once, with 0.057% in the top ten. Sequencing input: naive CD4+ T cells sorted from blood. The subset denotes: CD45RA+ positively selected. These receptors all come from a woman in her twenties or thirties in good health.

The chain couples TRBV10-3 to TRBJ2-6, with TRBD2 matching 11 bases. CDR1 and CDR2 from the germline V gene are ENHRY and SYGVKD. This CDR3 contains 17 residues. Trimming at V came to 3 bases and at J to 1 base, leaving 2 bases not matched to a gene. The CDR3 nucleotides read TGTGCCATCAGTGAACTAGCGGGAGTGTCTGGGGCCAACGTCCTGACTTTC. As protein: CAISELAGVSGANVLTF.

J is TRBJ2-5 and V is TRBV18, with TRBD1 identical over 10 bases. The CDR3 spans 14 residues. Germline V gene sequence: CDR1 KGHSH, CDR2 LQKENI. With V trimmed by 4 bases and J by 5 bases, 4 bases remained unmatched. CDR3 residues: CASSQTGGLETQYF. CDR3 in DNA: TGTGCCAGCTCACAGACAGGGGGCTTGGAGACCCAGTACTTC. The variable domain in full, completed from reference TRBV18 and TRBJ2-5, reads NAGVMQNPRHLVRRRGQEARLRCSPMKGHSHVYWYRQLPEEGLKFMVYLQKENIIDESGMPKERFSAEFPKEGPSILRIQQVVRGDSAAYFCASSQTGGLETQYFGPGTRLLVL.

This clone was seen a single time. The chain combines TRBV19 with TRBJ2-3, with a possible D match to TRBD1 (6 bases). V lost 1 base and J 2 bases, leaving 13 bases between the germline ends. Germline lookup yields CDR1 LNHDA and CDR2 SQIVND (reference sequence). This CDR3 has 16 residues. The CDR3 spells CASSIVGQRFTDTQYF. As DNA, the CDR3 is TGTGCCAGTAGTATAGTGGGACAAAGATTCACAGATACGCAGTATTTT.

The genes are TRBV14 and TRBJ2-1; 8 nucleotides agree with TRBD2. V gave up 6 bases and J gave up 16 bases; unmatched junction bases: 11. The CDR3 has 12 amino acids. CDR1 and CDR2 from the germline V gene are SGHDN and FVKESK. The DNA for the CDR3 is TGTGCCAGCAGGAATTCGGGCGGGAGGTATTTCTTC. Translated: CASRNSGGRYFF.

The chain couples TRBV6-5 to TRBJ1-2, with 8 bases lining up with TRBD1. Per the germline V gene, CDR1 is MNHEY and CDR2 is SVGAGI. This CDR3 is 15 amino acids long. Trimming took 6 bases from V and 1 from J; bases not matched to a gene: 7. As DNA, the CDR3 is TGTGCCAGCAGACTAACAGGGGGAGGTAACTATGGCTACACCTTC. Encoded protein: CASRLTGGGNYGYTF.

The chain employs TRBV10-1 and TRBJ2-2; the D gene is possibly TRBD1 (5 bases). V was pared by 6 bases and J by 1 base, with 9 bases between. Germline V gene lookup returns CDR1 WNHNN and CDR2 SYGVQD (reference sequence). The CDR3 totals 14 residues. Here the CDR3 reads CASSTGMNTGELFF. The CDR3 DNA reads TGCGCCAGCAGCACAGGAATGAACACCGGGGAGCTGTTTTTT.

The chain has TRBV27 and TRBJ1-1; unclear D gene. There are 14 residues in the CDR3. Germline loops: CDR1 MNHEY, CDR2 SMNVEV (reference sequence). V was clipped by 10 bases and J by 1 base, with 16 bases between them. CDR3 DNA sequence: TGTGCCACCTCCAAACGCGGCAGGAACACTGAAGCTTTCTTT. This sequence encodes CATSKRGRNTEAFF.

The chain joins TRBV28 to TRBJ1-5; D is uncertain. V lost 2 bases to trimming and J lost 0 bases, with 14 bases between them. The CDR3 spans 17 residues. Looked up from germline, CDR1 is MDHEN and CDR2 is SYDVKM. As DNA, the CDR3 is TGTGCCAGCAGTTTACCCCAACCAATCCGTAGCAATCAGCCCCAGCATTTT. This codes for CASSLPQPIRSNQPQHF. Looking up the rest from reference TRBV28 and TRBJ1-5 gives the full variable domain: DVKVTQSSRYLVKRTGEKVFLECVQDMDHENMFWYRQDPGLGLRLIYFSYDVKMKEKGDIPEGYSVSREKKERFSLILESASTNQTSMYLCASSLPQPIRSNQPQHFGDGTRLSIL.

This chain joins TRBV27 and TRBJ2-7, with 10 bases identical to TRBD2. Looked up from germline, CDR1 is MNHEY and CDR2 is SMNVEV (reference sequence). The CDR3 spans 15 residues. V gave up 3 bases and J gave up 7 bases; unmatched junction bases: 9. DNA of the CDR3: TGTGCCAGCAGTTTCCGGACTAGCGGAGGCGGGGAGCAGTACTTC. Amino acid sequence: CASSFRTSGGGEQYF.

This clone was seen a single time. The chain carries TRBV28 and TRBJ2-5; no definite D call. Trimming left V 3 bases short and J 11 bases short, with 7 bases between. Per the germline V gene, CDR1 is MDHEN and CDR2 is SYDVKM. This CDR3 spans 10 amino acids. The chain's CDR3 is CASSLREQYF. The CDR3 coding sequence is TGTGCCAGCAGTTTGCGAGAGCAGTACTTC. Variable domain in full (rest from reference TRBV28 and TRBJ2-5): DVKVTQSSRYLVKRTGEKVFLECVQDMDHENMFWYRQDPGLGLRLIYFSYDVKMKEKGDIPEGYSVSREKKERFSLILESASTNQTSMYLCASSLREQYFGPGTRLLVL.

The gene calls are TRBV10-2 and TRBJ2-3, with D possibly matching TRBD2 (5 bases). Germline V gene lookup returns CDR1 WSHSY and CDR2 SAAADI. Trimming took 6 bases from V and 2 from J, leaving 12 bases between them. CDR3 length: 14 amino acids. The CDR3 region is CASSMTTVTDTQYF. In DNA form, the CDR3 reads TGCGCCAGCAGCATGACTACGGTCACAGATACGCAGTATTTT.

V gene TRBV5-6 combines with J gene TRBJ2-1, with a tentative D call TRBD1 (7 bases). This CDR3 has 15 residues. Looked up from germline, CDR1 is SGHDT and CDR2 is YYEEEE. The V and J ends lost 6 bases and 3 bases respectively, with 16 bases between them. This CDR3 reads CASNRGGVGYNEQFF. The CDR3 nucleotides read TGTGCCAGCAACAGGGGAGGAGTGGGCTACAATGAGCAGTTCTTC.

The rearrangement uses TRBV7-2 and TRBJ2-1; tentative D call: TRBD2 (6 bases). CDR3 length: 13 amino acids. V was cut by 5 bases and J by 7 bases, with 12 bases left in between. Germline lookup yields CDR1 SGHTA and CDR2 FQGNSA. The CDR3 is CASSLGLTNEQFF. The CDR3 DNA reads as TGTGCCAGCAGCCTGGGACTCACTAATGAGCAGTTCTTC.

This chain links TRBV9 with TRBJ2-3, with D maybe TRBD2 (5 bases). Germline values: CDR1 SGDLS, CDR2 YYNGEE. The V end was cut by 4 bases, the J end by 0 bases, with 18 bases between. The CDR3 runs 17 residues. The CDR3 sequence is CASSPGGALTSTDTQYF. As DNA, the CDR3 is TGTGCCAGCAGCCCAGGAGGCGCACTGACTAGCACAGATACGCAGTATTTT.

This chain joins TRBV30 and TRBJ2-2; D not resolved. The CDR3 extends over 14 amino acids. The germline CDR1 and CDR2 sequences are GTSNPN and SVGIG (reference sequence). The ends were cut back, 3 bases at V and 6 bases at J, with 14 bases in the middle. The CDR3 region is CAWSDGRAPGELFF. Written as DNA, the CDR3 is TGTGCCTGGAGCGACGGACGGGCCCCCGGGGAGCTGTTTTTT.

The DNA for the CDR3 is TGTGCCAGCACGGGGGATCACGAGCAGTACTTC. Translation gives CASTGDHEQYF. The chain uses TRBV2 and TRBJ2-7, with D possibly TRBD2 on 6 matching bases. CDR1 SNHLY and CDR2 FYNNEI come from the germline V gene. Trimming removed 7 bases from V and 5 bases from J, with 9 bases in between. The CDR3 spans 11 residues.

This clone was picked up one time. V is TRBV5-1 and J is TRBJ2-2, with D hard to call. The CDR3 consists of 12 residues. Germline CDR1 SGHRS, CDR2 YFSETQ. Trimming removed 2 bases at V and 7 bases at J, with 6 bases between. The CDR3 spells CASSLFNGELFF. The CDR3 DNA reads TGCGCCAGCAGCTTATTTAACGGGGAGCTGTTTTTT.

The J gene is TRBJ1-6, the V gene TRBV5-4, with D perhaps TRBD1 (6 bases). The germline CDR1 and CDR2 sequences are SGHNT and YYREEE (reference sequence). Trimming left V 1 base short and J 7 bases short, with 9 bases between. This CDR3 is 14 amino acids long. The CDR3 protein is CASSLPGTNSPLHF. The CDR3 DNA reads TGTGCCAGCAGCTTGCCAGGGACAAATTCACCCCTCCACTTT.

V usage is TRBV29-1 and J usage is TRBJ2-1, with a weak D call TRBD1 (5 bases). The CDR3 sequence is 12 residues long. The germline CDR1 and CDR2 sequences are SQVTM and ANQGSEA. V shed 6 bases and J shed 4 bases, with 10 bases lying between them. The CDR3 protein is CSVSDIYNEQFF. The CDR3 coding sequence is TGCAGCGTCTCGGACATATACAATGAGCAGTTCTTC.

The chain joins TRBV27 to TRBJ2-7; the D gene is possibly TRBD1 (6 bases). Germline V gene sequence: CDR1 MNHEY, CDR2 SMNVEV (reference sequence). With 6 bases removed from V and 2 bases from J, the gap between germline ends came to 14 bases. The length of the CDR3 is 14 residues. CDR3 DNA: TGTGCCAGCAGCCGTTTGGACAGTACCTACGAGCAGTACTTC. Translated: CASSRLDSTYEQYF.

CDR3 loop: CASSPDQGATNEKLFF. The CDR3 nucleotides are TGTGCCAGCTCACCTGATCAAGGGGCAACTAATGAAAAACTGTTTTTT. The rearrangement uses TRBV18 and TRBJ1-4; D is perhaps TRBD1 (5 bases). The CDR3 has 16 residues. Germline-derived CDR1 and CDR2 are KGHSH and LQKENI. V lost 3 bases to trimming and J lost 0 bases, with 11 bases between them.

The rearrangement joins TRBV4-1 to TRBJ2-5; 10 bases agree with TRBD1. The DNA end favors TRBJ2-7, so the J call may be wrong. This CDR3 region has 17 residues. CDR1 is MGHRA, CDR2 YSYEKL, per germline. The CDR3 DNA is TGCGCCAGCGGCACGATAGGGACAGGGGATTTCTCCTACGAGCAGTACTTC. Protein: CASGTIGTGDFSYEQYF.

This rearrangement joins TRBV28 to TRBJ2-7; D not resolved. Trimming took off 8 bases at V and 4 bases at J, with 24 bases between the two ends. The CDR3 length is 16 residues. From germline, CDR1 is MDHEN and CDR2 SYDVKM. CDR3 loop: CASFSLGQTGFYEQYF. CDR3 bases: TGTGCCAGCTTTTCCCTCGGGCAGACCGGTTTTTACGAGCAGTACTTC.

The chain couples TRBV6-5 to TRBJ2-3, with a weak D call TRBD2 (6 bases). Deletions cut 5 bases from V and 11 bases from J, with 11 bases between. The CDR3 has 11 amino acids. In germline, CDR1 is MNHEY, CDR2 SVGAGI. The chain's CDR3 is CASSHGTGQYF. CDR3 in DNA: TGTGCCAGCAGTCACGGGACTGGGCAGTATTTT.

This chain joins TRBV4-2 and TRBJ1-5, with a weak D call TRBD1 (6 bases). CDR1 and CDR2 (germline): LGHNA, YNFKEQ. The CDR3 loop spans 17 amino acids. With 5 bases removed from V and 1 base from J, the gap between germline ends came to 18 bases. The CDR3 sequence: CASSNIGGGESNQPQHF. The CDR3, as DNA: TGTGCCAGCAGCAACATTGGGGGGGGCGAGAGCAATCAGCCCCAGCATTTT.

This sequence joins TRBV2 and TRBJ1-3; D not certain. Germline values: CDR1 SNHLY, CDR2 FYNNEI. This CDR3 is 13 amino acids long. Trimming stripped 9 bases from V and 0 bases from J, with 9 bases between. In DNA form, the CDR3 reads TGTGCCAGGCAGGCTTCCTCTGGAAACACCATATATTTT. Protein: CARQASSGNTIYF.